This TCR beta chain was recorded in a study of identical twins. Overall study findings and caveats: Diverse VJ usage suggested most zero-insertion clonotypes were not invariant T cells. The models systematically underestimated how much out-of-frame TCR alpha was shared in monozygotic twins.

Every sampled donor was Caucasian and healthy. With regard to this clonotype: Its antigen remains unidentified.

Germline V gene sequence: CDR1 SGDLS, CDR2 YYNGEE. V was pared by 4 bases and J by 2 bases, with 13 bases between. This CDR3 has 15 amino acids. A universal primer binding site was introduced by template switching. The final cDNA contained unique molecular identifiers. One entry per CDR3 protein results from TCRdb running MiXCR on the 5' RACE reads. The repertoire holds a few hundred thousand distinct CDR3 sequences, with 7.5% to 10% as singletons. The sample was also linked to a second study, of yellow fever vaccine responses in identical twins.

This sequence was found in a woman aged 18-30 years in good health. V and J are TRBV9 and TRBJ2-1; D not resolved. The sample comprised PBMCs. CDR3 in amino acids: CASSPEWTPYNEQFF. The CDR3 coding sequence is TGTGCCAGCAGCCCTGAGTGGACCCCCTACAATGAGCAGTTCTTC.